This T cell receptor beta chain derives from a study of STAT5B mutations in CD4+ large granular lymphocyte leukemia. The survey-level immunoSEQ assay was used. The protocol was immunoSEQ multiplex PCR, while the TCRdb copy is restricted to in-frame clones and leaves out a portion. The data show 20,000 to 25,000 clones, 60% to 80% seen once. Trimming shortened V by 5 bases and J by 2 bases, and 20 bases separated the two germline ends. This CDR3 is 17 amino acids long. CDR1 SGHTA and CDR2 FQGNSA come from the germline V gene. Overall study results and limits: No patients shared main leukemic clonotypes, though roughly 25% appeared at low frequency elsewhere. Top patient clones used TRBV06 genes more often: 8/27 versus 2/35 in controls.

Only a few counts were recorded for this clone. The antigen remains undetermined. This TCR derives from a human donor in good health. The chain is built from TRBV7-2 and TRBJ2-3, with a weak D call TRBD1 (5 bases). The sample was CD4+ T cells from blood buffy coats. Written as DNA, the CDR3 is TGTGCCAGCAGCCGAACAGGAGACCTTGGACCCACAGATACGCAGTATTTT. This sequence encodes CASSRTGDLGPTDTQYF.